The source of this T cell receptor beta chain is a study of T cell responses to AZD1222 COVID-19 vaccine. About the study: Analysis merged second doses at about 4 or about 12 weeks.

Profiling relied on immunoSEQ multiplex PCR, and the TCRdb table lists in-frame clones only, not all of them. The sample holds roughly 100,000 clones, 87% seen once. Trimming took 6 bases from V and 0 from J, leaving 8 bases between them. Germline V gene lookup returns CDR1 SQVTM and CDR2 ANQGSEA. The CDR3 is 12 amino acids. This chain links TRBV29-1 with TRBJ1-1; D perhaps matches TRBD1 (6 bases). This TCR was recovered from an adult in good health. Material: peripheral blood, obtained on day 0 of AZD1222 vaccination. The CDR3 DNA reads TGCAGCGTGGGGGCAATGAACACTGAAGCTTTCTTT. This sequence encodes CSVGAMNTEAFF.